A single sample gave rise to the 3 T cell receptor beta chains below, sequenced in a study of blood T cell repertoires in COVID-19. TCRdb's table, derived via immunoSEQ multiplex PCR, lists solely in-frame clones and lacks some. The sample shows around 230,000 clones, approximately 88% of them seen only once. Sequenced material: PBMCs or T cells enriched from blood (not recorded which). All receptors derive from a man in his late teens or twenties with acute COVID-19.

The chain couples TRBV29-1 to TRBJ2-7; D may be TRBD2 (6 bases). V lost 1 base to trimming and J lost 4 bases, with 11 bases between them. The length of the CDR3 is 13 residues. The germline CDR1 and CDR2 sequences are SQVTM and ANQGSEA. CDR3 sequence: CSVEVGGEYEQYF. CDR3 coding DNA: TGCAGCGTTGAAGTGGGGGGTGAGTACGAGCAGTACTTC.

The chain is built from TRBV28 and TRBJ1-6, with D perhaps matching TRBD1 (6 bases). There are 15 residues in the CDR3. The germline V and J ends were trimmed by 7 bases and 9 bases, with 19 bases remaining between them. Germline lookup yields CDR1 MDHEN and CDR2 SYDVKM. The CDR3 spells CASTLGGARGSPLHF. In DNA form, the CDR3 reads TGTGCCAGCACCTTAGGGGGGGCGAGGGGTTCACCCCTCCACTTT.

The chain joins TRBV6-5 to TRBJ1-5, with D uncertain. This CDR3 comprises 14 residues. Germline V gene sequence: CDR1 MNHEY, CDR2 SVGAGI. With 7 bases removed from V and 0 bases from J, the gap between germline ends came to 10 bases. DNA of the CDR3: TGTGCCAGCATTCTACAGAATAGCAATCAGCCCCAGCATTTT. Residues: CASILQNSNQPQHF.